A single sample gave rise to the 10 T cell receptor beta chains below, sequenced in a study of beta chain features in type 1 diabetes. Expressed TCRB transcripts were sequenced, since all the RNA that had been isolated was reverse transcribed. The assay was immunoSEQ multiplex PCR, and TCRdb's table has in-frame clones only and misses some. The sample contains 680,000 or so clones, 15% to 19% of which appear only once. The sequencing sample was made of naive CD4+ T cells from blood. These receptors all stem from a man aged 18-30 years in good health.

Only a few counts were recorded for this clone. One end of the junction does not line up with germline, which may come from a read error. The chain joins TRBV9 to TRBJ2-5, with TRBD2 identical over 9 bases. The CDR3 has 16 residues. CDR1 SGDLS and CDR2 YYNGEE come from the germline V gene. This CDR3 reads CASSPRLAAFQEAQYF. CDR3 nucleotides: TGTGCCAGCAGCCCCCGACTAGCGGCCTTTCAAGAGGCCCAGTACTTC.

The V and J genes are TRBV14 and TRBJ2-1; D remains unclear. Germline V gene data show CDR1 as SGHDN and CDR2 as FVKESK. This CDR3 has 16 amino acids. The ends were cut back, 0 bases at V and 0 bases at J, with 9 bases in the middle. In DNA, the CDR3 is TGTGCCAGCAGCCAAGATATCTGGGACTCCTACAATGAGCAGTTCTTC. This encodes CASSQDIWDSYNEQFF.

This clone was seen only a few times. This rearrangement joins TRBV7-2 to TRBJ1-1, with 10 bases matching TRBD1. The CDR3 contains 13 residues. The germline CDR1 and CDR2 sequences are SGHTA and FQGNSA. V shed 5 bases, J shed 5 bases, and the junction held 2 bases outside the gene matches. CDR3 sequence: CASSDRGRTEAFF. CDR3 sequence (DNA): TGTGCCAGCAGCGACAGGGGGCGAACTGAAGCTTTCTTT.

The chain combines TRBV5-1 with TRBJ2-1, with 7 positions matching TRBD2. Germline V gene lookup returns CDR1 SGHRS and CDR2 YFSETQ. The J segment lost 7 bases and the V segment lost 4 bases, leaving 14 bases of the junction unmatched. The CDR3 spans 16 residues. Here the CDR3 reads CASSITPSGSGNEQFF. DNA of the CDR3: TGCGCCAGCAGCATAACACCTAGCGGTTCGGGGAATGAGCAGTTCTTC.

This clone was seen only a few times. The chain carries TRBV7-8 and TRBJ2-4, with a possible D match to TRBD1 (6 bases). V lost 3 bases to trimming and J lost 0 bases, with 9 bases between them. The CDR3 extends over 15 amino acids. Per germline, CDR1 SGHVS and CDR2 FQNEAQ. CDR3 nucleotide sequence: TGTGCCAGCAGCTTTACAGGGATAGCCAAAAACATTCAGTACTTC. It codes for CASSFTGIAKNIQYF. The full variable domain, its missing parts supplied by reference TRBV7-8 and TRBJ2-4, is GAGVSQSPRYKVAKRGQDVALRCDPISGHVSLFWYQQALGQGPEFLTYFQNEAQLDKSGLPSDRFFAERPEGSVSTLKIQRTQQEDSAVYLCASSFTGIAKNIQYFGAGTRLSVL.

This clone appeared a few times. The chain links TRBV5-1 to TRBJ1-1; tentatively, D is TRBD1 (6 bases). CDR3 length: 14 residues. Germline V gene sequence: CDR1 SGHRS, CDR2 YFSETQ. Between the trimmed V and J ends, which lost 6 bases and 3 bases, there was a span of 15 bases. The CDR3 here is CASIRGHGDTEAFF. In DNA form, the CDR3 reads TGCGCCAGCATACGGGGACATGGGGACACTGAAGCTTTCTTT.

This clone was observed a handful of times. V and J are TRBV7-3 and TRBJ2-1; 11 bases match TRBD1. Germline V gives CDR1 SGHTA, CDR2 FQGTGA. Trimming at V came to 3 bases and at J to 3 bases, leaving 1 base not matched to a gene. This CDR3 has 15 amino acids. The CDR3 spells CASSFGTGGYNEQFF. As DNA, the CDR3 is TGTGCCAGCAGCTTCGGGACAGGGGGCTACAATGAGCAGTTCTTC.

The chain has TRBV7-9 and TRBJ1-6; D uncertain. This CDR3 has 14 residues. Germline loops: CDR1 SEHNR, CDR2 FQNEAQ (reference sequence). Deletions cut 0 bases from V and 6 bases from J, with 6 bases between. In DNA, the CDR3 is TGTGCCAGCAGCTTAGCGGCGATTAATTCACCCCTCCACTTT. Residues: CASSLAAINSPLHF.

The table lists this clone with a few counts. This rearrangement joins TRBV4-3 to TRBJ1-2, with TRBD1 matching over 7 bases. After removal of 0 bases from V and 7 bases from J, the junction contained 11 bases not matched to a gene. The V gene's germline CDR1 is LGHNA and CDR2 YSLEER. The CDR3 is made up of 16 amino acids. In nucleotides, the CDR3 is TGCGCCAGCAGCCAAGATACCGGGACAGCGCAGATTGGCTACACCTTC. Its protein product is CASSQDTGTAQIGYTF.

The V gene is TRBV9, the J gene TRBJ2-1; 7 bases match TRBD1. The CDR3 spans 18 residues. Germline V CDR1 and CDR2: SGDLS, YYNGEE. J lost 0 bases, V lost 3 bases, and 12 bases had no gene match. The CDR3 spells CASSARQGSGGSYNEQFF. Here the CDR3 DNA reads TGTGCCAGCAGCGCCCGACAGGGCTCAGGGGGCTCCTACAATGAGCAGTTCTTC. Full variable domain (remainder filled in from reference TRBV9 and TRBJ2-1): DSGVTQTPKHLITATGQRVTLRCSPRSGDLSVYWYQQSLDQGLQFLIQYYNGEERAKGNILERFSAQQFPDLHSELNLSSLELGDSALYFCASSARQGSGGSYNEQFFGPGTRLTVL.